The 9 T cell receptor beta chains given below trace back to one sample, sequenced in a study of blood T cell repertoires in COVID-19. Profiling relied on immunoSEQ multiplex PCR, and the TCRdb table lists in-frame clones only, not all of them. Counted here are tens of thousands of clones, 79% occurring once; the ten biggest clones make up approximately 25%. The sample was peripheral blood. The origin of the receptors is a man aged 55 to 69 with active or convalescent COVID-19.

There are a few counts of this clone. V is TRBV29-1 and J is TRBJ2-3, with TRBD2 identical over 7 bases. The length of the CDR3 is 16 residues. V trimming: 4 bases; J trimming: 2 bases; junction bases outside the gene matches: 12. Germline CDR1 reads SQVTM; CDR2 reads ANQGSEA. The CDR3 is CSVVGTTGGSTDTQYF. Here the CDR3 DNA reads TGCAGCGTTGTAGGGACGACGGGGGGTTCCACAGATACGCAGTATTTT.

The chain links TRBV6-5 to TRBJ2-5; TRBD2 is a possible D gene (5 bases). The CDR3 is 12 residues long. V was cut by 5 bases and J by 5 bases, with 9 bases left in between. Germline assignment: CDR1 MNHEY and CDR2 SVGAGI. DNA of the CDR3: TGTGCCAGCAGTAGGGAGAGCGAGACCCAGTACTTC. It specifies CASSRESETQYF.

The chain joins TRBV19 to TRBJ1-2; maybe TRBD1 (5 bases). Per germline, CDR1 LNHDA and CDR2 SQIVND (reference sequence). This CDR3 contains 13 residues. Trimming took 7 bases from V and 7 from J, leaving 16 bases between them. The CDR3 bases are TGTGCCAGTAATCAGGGCGGCGTAGTTGGCTACACCTTC. This encodes CASNQGGVVGYTF.

The V gene is TRBV6-5, the J gene TRBJ2-5, with TRBD2 matching 8 bases. The length of the CDR3 is 14 residues. J gave up 3 bases and V 7 bases, and 7 bases lay outside the gene matches. Germline V gene data show CDR1 as MNHEY and CDR2 as SVGAGI. In nucleotides, the CDR3 is TGTGCCAGCAAACAAGGACTAGCTAAAGAGACCCAGTACTTC. Protein sequence: CASKQGLAKETQYF.

V is TRBV4-2 and J is TRBJ2-7; TRBD1 matches at 9 bases. The CDR3 length is 15 residues. Germline V lookup: CDR1 LGHNA, CDR2 YNFKEQ. V shed 4 bases, J shed 5 bases, and the junction held 9 bases outside the gene matches. The CDR3 is CASSPMGQGVDEQYF. In DNA form, the CDR3 reads TGTGCCAGCAGCCCGATGGGACAGGGTGTCGACGAGCAGTACTTC.

This sequence joins TRBV5-1 and TRBJ1-6, with D perhaps matching TRBD1 (6 bases). The CDR3 extends over 15 amino acids. The germline CDR1 and CDR2 sequences are SGHRS and YFSETQ. V lost 4 bases to trimming and J lost 7 bases, with 15 bases between them. CDR3 DNA: TGCGCCAGCAGCCCGCGGACAGCGCAGAATTCACCCCTCCACTTT. Amino acid sequence: CASSPRTAQNSPLHF.

The chain is built from TRBV7-8 and TRBJ2-7, with TRBD2 matching over 9 bases. The CDR3 totals 15 residues. Trimming removed 5 bases from V and 3 bases from J; junction bases left unmatched: 8. Per the germline V gene, CDR1 is SGHVS and CDR2 is FQNEAQ. CDR3 sequence: CASSTRGLADYEQYF. CDR3 bases: TGTGCCAGCAGCACCCGGGGACTAGCAGACTACGAGCAGTACTTC.

This chain links TRBV2 with TRBJ1-5, with D perhaps matching TRBD1 (6 bases). The germline CDR1 and CDR2 sequences are SNHLY and FYNNEI. Trimming took off 11 bases at V and 4 bases at J, with 9 bases between the two ends. The CDR3 has 11 residues. CDR3 in amino acids: CAGQGNQPQHF. The DNA for the CDR3 is TGTGCCGGCCAGGGGAATCAGCCCCAGCATTTT.

The chain has TRBV19 and TRBJ1-4; D perhaps matches TRBD1 (6 bases). Between the trimmed V and J ends, which lost 4 bases and 4 bases, there was a span of 13 bases. CDR1 is LNHDA and CDR2 is SQIVND in the germline V gene (reference sequence). The CDR3 totals 15 residues. CDR3: CASSTRGAVNEKLFF. Here the CDR3 DNA reads TGTGCCAGTAGTACCAGGGGAGCGGTTAATGAAAAACTGTTTTTT.